What follows are 30 T cell receptor beta chains derived from one specimen sequenced in a study of siplizumab effects on memory and regulatory T cells. Only in-frame clones appear in the TCRdb table, and some are missing; sequencing was by immunoSEQ multiplex PCR. Seen here are tens of thousands of clones, more than 95% observed once, and the top ten hold around 0.029%. The specimen was naive CD4+ T cells sorted from blood. The receptors were sampled from a human donor in good health.

The chain has TRBV6-5 and TRBJ2-7, with 10 positions matching TRBD1. The CDR3 sequence is 14 residues long. CDR1 MNHEY and CDR2 SVGAGI come from the germline V gene. V lost 5 bases to trimming and J lost 7 bases; unmatched junction nucleotides: 8. The CDR3 loop is CASSIGTGAGEQYF. The CDR3 bases are TGTGCCAGCAGTATCGGGACAGGGGCGGGAGAGCAGTACTTC.

The genes are TRBV4-1 and TRBJ2-4, with D tentatively TRBD2 (6 bases). Germline assignment: CDR1 MGHRA and CDR2 YSYEKL. V was shortened by 1 base and J by 10 bases, with 14 bases between the two germline ends. The CDR3 is 14 amino acids. Here the CDR3 DNA reads TGCGCCAGCAGCCAAGGGGGACTCTACGGTATTCAGTACTTC. It translates to CASSQGGLYGIQYF.

The V and J genes are TRBV28 and TRBJ2-3; 8 bases map to TRBD2. CDR3 length equals 15 residues. The V and J ends lost 6 bases and 3 bases, in that order; junction bases with no gene match: 8. CDR1 MDHEN and CDR2 SYDVKM come from the germline V gene. DNA of the CDR3: TGTGCCAGCAGGTACGGGAGGGAGCGAACAGATACGCAGTATTTT. It encodes CASRYGRERTDTQYF.

This chain uses TRBV28 with TRBJ2-5; D call uncertain. This CDR3 comprises 14 residues. CDR1 and CDR2 from the germline V gene are MDHEN and SYDVKM. With 3 bases removed from V and 3 bases from J, the gap between germline ends came to 11 bases. The CDR3 bases are TGTGCCAGCAGTTTTCTGGTAACGAAAGAGACCCAGTACTTC. It is translated as CASSFLVTKETQYF.

The genes are TRBV7-6 and TRBJ1-3; D might be TRBD1 (5 bases). Trimming took 2 bases from V and 2 from J, leaving 16 bases between them. CDR3 size: 17 residues. Germline CDR1 reads SGHVS; CDR2 reads FNYEAQ. The CDR3 here is CASSLSRPLGAGNTIYF. As DNA, the CDR3 is TGTGCCAGCAGCTTAAGTCGTCCGTTGGGGGCTGGAAACACCATATATTTT.

The chain recombines TRBV5-1 with TRBJ2-1, with TRBD2 matching over 7 bases. Germline CDR1 reads SGHRS; CDR2 reads YFSETQ. The CDR3 has 16 amino acids. The V and J ends lost 4 bases and 6 bases, in that order; junction bases with no gene match: 13. The CDR3 DNA sequence: TGCGCCAGCAGCCCGGAGGTGAGGGGACTAAGCAATGAGCAGTTCTTC. It yields the protein CASSPEVRGLSNEQFF.

The gene calls are TRBV2 and TRBJ2-7; D possibly uses TRBD1 or TRBD2 (5 bases each). This CDR3 has 16 residues. Germline assignment: CDR1 SNHLY and CDR2 FYNNEI. V lost 6 bases and J 3 bases, leaving 21 bases between the germline ends. In nucleotides, the CDR3 is TGTGCCAGCAGCCCCCCCACGGGGCGCTTCGTCTACGAGCAGTACTTC. It codes for CASSPPTGRFVYEQYF.

This chain joins TRBV6-6 and TRBJ1-2, with a possible D match to TRBD1 (6 bases). V lost 5 bases, J lost 4 bases, and 11 bases lay in between. Germline-derived CDR1 and CDR2 are MNHNY and SVGAGI (reference sequence). CDR3 size: 13 residues. CDR3 loop: CASSPGQFYGYTF. The CDR3 DNA reads TGTGCCAGCAGTCCCGGACAGTTCTATGGCTACACCTTC.

Only one count was recorded for this clone. The CDR3 reads CASSRGQNTEAFF. The CDR3 coding sequence is TGCGCCAGCAGCAGGGGACAGAACACTGAAGCTTTCTTT. J is TRBJ1-1 and V is TRBV5-1, with D possibly TRBD1 on 6 matching bases. Trimming cost V 4 bases and J 1 base, with 8 bases left between them. The germline V gene has CDR1 SGHRS and CDR2 YFSETQ. CDR3 size: 13 residues.

The chain employs TRBV6-5 and TRBJ1-5; D perhaps matches TRBD1 (6 bases). Germline CDR1 MNHEY, CDR2 SVGAGI. This CDR3 is built from 15 residues. V was cut by 6 bases and J by 1 base, with 13 bases left in between. CDR3 DNA: TGTGCCAGCAGCCTCGGACAGCTAAGCAATCAGCCCCAGCATTTT. This sequence encodes CASSLGQLSNQPQHF.

This chain uses TRBV28 with TRBJ1-2, with a possible D match to TRBD1 (6 bases). V was trimmed by 5 bases and J by 4 bases, leaving 20 bases between them. The germline V gene encodes CDR1 MDHEN and CDR2 SYDVKM. The CDR3 is made up of 16 amino acids. DNA for the CDR3: TGTGCCAGCAGTCCCAGTCCTGAGGGGGGAAGCTATGGCTACACCTTC. Its protein product is CASSPSPEGGSYGYTF.

The chain combines TRBV20-1 with TRBJ2-7; D gene uncertain. Per the germline V gene, CDR1 is DFQATT and CDR2 is SNEGSKA (reference sequence). CDR3 length: 11 amino acids. Trimming left V 0 bases short and J 7 bases short, with 7 bases between. The CDR3, as DNA: TGCAGTGCTAGAGATCTTCGGGAGCAGTACTTC. Its translation: CSARDLREQYF.

This chain uses TRBV2 with TRBJ1-5, with TRBD1 matching 10 bases. V was clipped by 7 bases and J by 4 bases; unmatched bases: 7. This CDR3 is built from 15 residues. Germline CDR1 SNHLY, CDR2 FYNNEI. The CDR3 is CASTDRTGGNQPQHF. The CDR3 DNA follows: TGTGCCAGCACCGATCGGACAGGGGGAAATCAGCCCCAGCATTTT.

The V and J genes are TRBV19 and TRBJ1-5; D gene unclear. Germline CDR1 reads LNHDA; CDR2 reads SQIVND (reference sequence). Trimming pared 7 bases from V and 3 bases from J, leaving 10 bases between. The CDR3 spans 13 residues. CDR3 DNA: TGTGCCAGTACTCGGCGGTCCAATCAGCCCCAGCATTTT. The encoded protein is CASTRRSNQPQHF.

The chain couples TRBV7-2 to TRBJ2-5; D call uncertain. This CDR3 comprises 12 residues. V lost 0 bases, J lost 5 bases, and 4 bases lay in between. CDR1 is SGHTA, CDR2 FQGNSA, per germline. The CDR3 loop is CASSLAGETQYF. In DNA form, the CDR3 reads TGTGCCAGCAGCTTAGCGGGGGAGACCCAGTACTTC.

The chain carries TRBV7-9 and TRBJ1-2; no reliable D call. This CDR3 has 11 amino acids. Germline V gene lookup returns CDR1 SEHNR and CDR2 FQNEAQ (reference sequence). The V gene lost 5 bases and the J gene lost 8 bases, with 9 bases spanning the gap. In DNA form, the CDR3 reads TGTGCCAGCAGCATCACGGAGGGCTACACCTTC. Translation gives CASSITEGYTF.

V usage is TRBV10-2 and J usage is TRBJ2-7, with TRBD2 matching 9 bases. Germline V CDR1 and CDR2: WSHSY, SAAADI. Trimming at V came to 6 bases and at J to 4 bases, leaving 7 bases not matched to a gene. The CDR3 length is 14 residues. The CDR3 protein is CASRSGGKIYEQYF. CDR3 sequence (DNA): TGCGCCAGCAGGAGCGGGGGGAAGATATACGAGCAGTACTTC.

The V and J genes are TRBV7-3 and TRBJ2-1; 11 bases map to TRBD2. V lost 1 base and J lost 6; bases outside the gene matches: 11. The CDR3 consists of 18 residues. The germline V gene has CDR1 SGHTA and CDR2 FQGTGA. CDR3 DNA sequence: TGTGCCAGCAGCTTAATGGGTACACTAGCGGGGGAGTCCAATGAGCAGTTCTTC. Translation: CASSLMGTLAGESNEQFF.

The chain combines TRBV19 with TRBJ2-2; 11 positions agree with TRBD2. There are 15 residues in the CDR3. CDR1 is LNHDA, CDR2 SQIVND, per germline (reference sequence). The V segment lost 5 bases and the J segment 5 bases; nucleotides outside the gene matches: 4. CDR3 nucleotides: TGTGCCAGTAGTCAGTCTAGCGGGGGGACCGGGGAGCTGTTTTTT. As protein: CASSQSSGGTGELFF.

The V call is TRBV7-9, the J call TRBJ1-6; D is perhaps TRBD1 (6 bases). CDR1 SEHNR and CDR2 FQNEAQ come from the germline V gene (reference sequence). The CDR3 spans 14 residues. Trimming took off 11 bases at V and 5 bases at J, with 16 bases between the two ends. The CDR3 here is CAWERDTHNSPLHF. The CDR3 DNA reads as TGTGCCTGGGAACGGGACACGCATAATTCACCCCTCCACTTT.

The chain carries TRBV6-8 and TRBJ1-3; no reliable D call. Germline CDR1 reads MNHGY; CDR2 reads SAAAGT. The ends were cut back, 2 bases at V and 0 bases at J, with 11 bases in the middle. The CDR3 length is 16 residues. The chain's CDR3 is CASSYVPHSSGNTIYF. The CDR3 region has the DNA TGTGCCAGCAGTTACGTCCCACACTCCTCTGGAAACACCATATATTTT.

CDR3 DNA: TGTGCCAGCAGTTTCTCGGGGATCAATGAAAAACTGTTTTTT. Amino acids: CASSFSGINEKLFF. This chain connects TRBV28 to TRBJ1-4; D is ambiguous. The CDR3 totals 14 residues. The ends were cut back, 3 bases at V and 5 bases at J, with 10 bases in the middle. CDR1 is MDHEN and CDR2 is SYDVKM in the germline V gene.

V gene TRBV10-2 combines with J gene TRBJ2-7; 9 positions match TRBD1. Germline assignment: CDR1 WSHSY and CDR2 SAAADI. The CDR3 is 15 residues long. The V and J ends lost 3 bases and 2 bases, in that order; junction bases with no gene match: 5. DNA of the CDR3: TGCGCCAGCAGTGAATACAGGGGGCGCCCCTACGAGCAGTACTTC. Protein sequence: CASSEYRGRPYEQYF.

This rearrangement joins TRBV7-9 to TRBJ2-5; 9 nucleotides agree with TRBD2. This CDR3 has 18 amino acids. J lost 2 bases, V lost 1 base, and 11 bases had no gene match. Per the germline V gene, CDR1 is SEHNR and CDR2 is FQNEAQ (reference sequence). The CDR3 reads CASSLGGLAGPLQETQYF. CDR3 bases: TGTGCCAGCAGCTTAGGCGGCCTAGCGGGACCTTTACAAGAGACCCAGTACTTC.

CDR3 loop: CARSPTPLAAGERSPLHF. Written as DNA, the CDR3 is TGTGCCAGAAGCCCCACCCCCCTCGCGGCAGGGGAACGCTCACCCCTCCACTTT. The chain couples TRBV5-3 to TRBJ1-6; TRBD1 is a possible D gene (6 bases). TRBV5-3 is designated an ORF whose function remains uncertain. With 4 bases removed from V and 10 bases from J, the gap between germline ends came to 27 bases. The CDR3 sequence is 18 residues long.

The gene calls are TRBV5-6 and TRBJ1-2; TRBD1 agrees at 9 bases. Germline lookup yields CDR1 SGHDT and CDR2 YYEEEE. J lost 4 bases, V lost 3 bases, and 4 bases had no gene match. The length of the CDR3 is 14 residues. CDR3 DNA: TGTGCCAGCAGCTCACAGGGGGCTGTCTATGGCTACACCTTC. Residues: CASSSQGAVYGYTF.

The J gene is TRBJ2-7, the V gene TRBV19; 10 bases match TRBD2. Per germline, CDR1 LNHDA and CDR2 SQIVND (reference sequence). The CDR3 consists of 15 residues. With V trimmed by 5 bases and J by 0 bases, 4 bases remained unmatched. Written as DNA, the CDR3 is TGTGCCAGTAGTCTAGGACTAGCGGACTCCTACGAGCAGTACTTC. Residues: CASSLGLADSYEQYF.

CDR3 loop: CASGLVLGLAGFNEQFF. CDR3 DNA sequence: TGTGCTAGTGGTTTGGTATTAGGCCTAGCGGGGTTCAATGAGCAGTTCTTC. This chain links TRBV12-5 with TRBJ2-1; 9 bases are a match to TRBD2. V lost 0 bases and J lost 6; bases outside the gene matches: 9. The CDR3 runs to 17 residues. Germline CDR1 and CDR2: LGHNT and FRNRAP.

This chain connects TRBV4-3 to TRBJ2-1; 8 nucleotides align to TRBD1. The CDR3 has 14 residues. V dropped 2 bases and J dropped 8; count of bases not matched to a gene: 5. The V gene's germline CDR1 is LGHNA and CDR2 YSLEER. The CDR3 DNA reads TGCGCCAGCAGCCAACAGGGGGCGCAGGATGAGCAGTTCTTC. It is translated as CASSQQGAQDEQFF.

The CDR3 bases are TGTGCCAGCACCCCCGGGGGCCGCCCCACAGATACGCAGTATTTT. This codes for CASTPGGRPTDTQYF. The chain uses TRBV7-3 and TRBJ2-3, with D tentatively TRBD1 or TRBD2 (6 bases each). The V and J ends lost 7 bases and 2 bases respectively, with 16 bases between them. Germline V gives CDR1 SGHTA, CDR2 FQGTGA. The CDR3 has 15 residues.